The subject of this entry is one T cell receptor (beta chain). What it recognizes is unknown. This entry is derived from a study of shared clonotypes between healthy human individuals. Study-level information: Aged 18 to 49, the donors were a couple of women and a few men. Study-level results: A handful of donors showed sharing of approximately 5% of naive CD4 clonotypes.

The protocol was immunoSEQ multiplex PCR, while the TCRdb copy is restricted to in-frame clones and leaves out a portion. The table shows 1,400,000 or so clones, with approximately 98.5% occurring only once. Trimming stripped 0 bases from V and 5 bases from J, with 17 bases between. Germline V gives CDR1 SGHKS, CDR2 YYEKEE (reference sequence). The CDR3 has 17 amino acids. This TCR was recovered from a man aged 25-45 years in good health. Sequencing was carried out using naive CD4+ T cells sorted from blood. The subset here: CD45RA+ positively selected. V and J are TRBV5-5 and TRBJ2-2; no clear D gene. DNA of the CDR3: TGTGCCAGCAGCTTGGACCTTTGGGCCCGGAAAACCGGGGAGCTGTTTTTT. It encodes CASSLDLWARKTGELFF. The full variable domain, in which reference TRBV5-5 and TRBJ2-2 provide the parts outside the CDR3, is DAGVTQSPTHLIKTRGQQVTLRCSPISGHKSVSWYQQVLGQGPQFIFQYYEKEERGRGNFPDRFSARQFPNYSSELNVNALLLGDSALYLCASSLDLWARKTGELFFGEGSRLTVL.